A single sample is the source of the 32 T cell receptor beta chains below, sequenced in a study of T cells in Graves' hyperthyroidism and ophthalmopathy. Amplified TCR beta CDR3 regions derived from RNA transcripts. The HTBI primer set drove a first-round RT-PCR of the TCR CDR3. A single record per CDR3 protein comes from TCRdb applying MiXCR to the multiplex PCR reads. Counted here are around 500,000 distinct CDR3 sequences, around 15% occurring once; the ten biggest clones make up around 13%. Sample: blood. The origin of the receptors is a woman aged 40 to 50 with Graves' hyperthyroidism.

This clonotype has a count of ten or more. J is TRBJ1-3 and V is TRBV9, with 9 bases matching TRBD1. Germline loops: CDR1 SGDLS, CDR2 YYNGEE. With V trimmed by 4 bases and J by 0 bases, 17 bases remained unmatched. This CDR3 is built from 20 residues. The CDR3 sequence: CASSNRRGGTGSSSGNTIYF. CDR3 sequence (DNA): TGTGCCAGCAGCAATCGCAGGGGGGGGACAGGGTCGTCCTCTGGAAACACCATATATTTT.

The chain couples TRBV19 to TRBJ1-2; D may be TRBD1 (5 bases). CDR3 length equals 14 residues. Deletions cut 4 bases from V and 2 bases from J, with 11 bases between. Germline V gene sequence: CDR1 LNHDA, CDR2 SQIVND (reference sequence). CDR3 in DNA: TGTGCCAGTAGTACACGACAGTTAAACTATGGCTACACCTTC. Residues: CASSTRQLNYGYTF.

This sequence joins TRBV7-3 and TRBJ2-2; no clear D. Trimming took 7 bases from V and 4 from J, leaving 10 bases between them. CDR1 is SGHTA and CDR2 is FQGTGA in the germline V gene. The CDR3 is 13 amino acids. The CDR3 sequence: CASTRDGTGELFF. The CDR3 nucleotides are TGTGCCAGCACCCGAGATGGCACCGGGGAGCTGTTTTTT.

The chain has TRBV29-1 and TRBJ2-5, with 16 bases lining up with TRBD2. Germline loops: CDR1 SQVTM, CDR2 ANQGSEA. The trim removed 4 bases at V and 5 bases at J, leaving 4 bases unmatched. This CDR3 is 15 amino acids long. The CDR3 DNA reads as TGCAGCGTTGCCCGGGGACTAGCGGGAGGGGAGACCCAGTACTTC. This translates into CSVARGLAGGETQYF.

This clonotype was recorded many times. The chain is built from TRBV6-2 or TRBV6-3 and TRBJ2-1, with TRBD2 matching 10 bases. V was pared by 2 bases and J by 1 base, with 2 bases of the junction left unmatched. Per germline, CDR1 MNHEY and CDR2 SVGEGT. This CDR3 is built from 16 residues. The CDR3 bases are TGTGCCAGCAGTTACCCAGCGGGAGGGTCCTACAATGAGCAGTTCTTC. This gives the protein CASSYPAGGSYNEQFF.

Ten or more counts support this clonotype. The chain combines TRBV6-1 with TRBJ1-2; tentatively, D is TRBD1 (6 bases). The CDR3 has 12 amino acids. Trimming cost V 9 bases and J 8 bases, with 16 bases left between them. Germline CDR1 MNHNS, CDR2 SASEGT. The CDR3 is CASGNRVVGYTF. CDR3 sequence (DNA): TGTGCCAGTGGGAACAGGGTGGTAGGCTACACCTTC.

There are many counts of this clonotype. The chain carries TRBV30 and TRBJ1-1; D is possibly TRBD1 (5 bases). Per the germline V gene, CDR1 is GTSNPN and CDR2 is SVGIG (reference sequence). There are 11 residues in the CDR3. Trimming removed 0 bases from V and 7 bases from J, with 6 bases in between. CDR3 amino acids: CAWSVGGEAFF. CDR3 nucleotides: TGTGCCTGGAGTGTGGGGGGTGAAGCTTTCTTT.

This clonotype was detected many times. The chain employs TRBV28 and TRBJ1-1; weak D call: TRBD1 (6 bases). The germline V gene encodes CDR1 MDHEN and CDR2 SYDVKM. Trimming took off 3 bases at V and 6 bases at J, with 14 bases between the two ends. The CDR3 spans 14 residues. The CDR3 sequence: CASSFMGGASEAFF. CDR3 bases: TGTGCCAGCAGTTTTATGGGGGGCGCGTCTGAAGCTTTCTTT. Looking up the rest from reference TRBV28 and TRBJ1-1 gives the full variable domain: DVKVTQSSRYLVKRTGEKVFLECVQDMDHENMFWYRQDPGLGLRLIYFSYDVKMKEKGDIPEGYSVSREKKERFSLILESASTNQTSMYLCASSFMGGASEAFFGQGTRLTVV.

This clonotype occurred many times. The V and J genes are TRBV5-1 and TRBJ2-1; D is perhaps TRBD1 (6 bases). The V gene's germline CDR1 is SGHRS and CDR2 YFSETQ. The CDR3 consists of 16 residues. The germline V and J ends were trimmed by 0 bases and 0 bases, with 10 bases remaining between them. CDR3 loop: CASSLDRVSSYNEQFF. DNA for the CDR3: TGCGCCAGCAGCTTGGACAGGGTGAGCTCCTACAATGAGCAGTTCTTC.

This clonotype has a count of ten or more. V and J are TRBV6-2 or TRBV6-3 and TRBJ1-4, with D tentatively TRBD1 (5 bases). Germline CDR1 is MNHEY and CDR2 is SVGEGT. This CDR3 has 14 residues. The ends were cut back, 6 bases at V and 8 bases at J, with 16 bases in the middle. CDR3 protein: CASRPRGRREKLFF. As DNA, the CDR3 is TGTGCCAGCAGGCCCCGGGGACGCAGGGAAAAACTGTTTTTT.

This clonotype has at least ten counts. This chain joins TRBV7-2 and TRBJ1-5; D gene uncertain. Trimming pared 5 bases from V and 3 bases from J, leaving 8 bases between. This CDR3 is built from 13 residues. Germline CDR1 and CDR2: SGHTA and FQGNSA. The CDR3 bases are TGTGCCAGCAGCGGACGTGCCAATCAGCCCCAGCATTTT. Protein sequence: CASSGRANQPQHF.

At least ten counts were recorded for this clonotype. The chain carries TRBV30 and TRBJ1-1; D is unresolved. Looked up from germline, CDR1 is GTSNPN and CDR2 is SVGIG (reference sequence). The CDR3 is 13 residues long. V was pared by 1 base and J by 5 bases, with 11 bases between. CDR3 sequence reads: CAWSEGSRTEAFF. In DNA, the CDR3 is TGTGCCTGGAGTGAAGGGAGTCGAACTGAAGCTTTCTTT.

This clonotype came up a few times. At one of its ends the junction is not consistent with the germline gene, which may arise from a read error. The gene calls are TRBV5-1 and TRBJ2-3, with D possibly being TRBD1 (5 bases). Germline CDR1 SGHRS, CDR2 YFSETQ. This CDR3 contains 16 residues. The CDR3, as DNA: TGCGTCAGCAGCTTGGACACAAACCCCATGGCAGATACGCAGTATTTT. This encodes CVSSLDTNPMADTQYF.

This clonotype was detected many times. V usage is TRBV7-9 and J usage is TRBJ2-3; D is unclear. The V gene lost 1 base and the J gene lost 4 bases, with 21 bases spanning the gap. This CDR3 has 18 amino acids. Germline CDR1 is SEHNR and CDR2 is FQNEAQ (reference sequence). The chain's CDR3 is CASSLELWASSFPDTQYF. The CDR3 DNA sequence: TGTGCCAGCAGCTTAGAACTCTGGGCCTCATCCTTTCCAGATACGCAGTATTTT.

This clonotype has only a few counts. The chain recombines TRBV6-1 with TRBJ1-5; the D is unclear. The CDR3 has 14 amino acids. Germline CDR1 and CDR2: MNHNS and SASEGT. V lost 1 base and J 7 bases, leaving 11 bases between the germline ends. The CDR3 loop is CASSEGVGGQPQHF. The CDR3 nucleotides are TGTGCCAGCAGTGAAGGAGTGGGTGGGCAGCCCCAGCATTTT.

Ten or more counts support this clonotype. This chain uses TRBV20-1 with TRBJ2-7; 8 bases are a match to TRBD2. This CDR3 has 12 amino acids. V lost 5 bases to trimming and J lost 7 bases; unmatched junction nucleotides: 7. Per the germline V gene, CDR1 is DFQATT and CDR2 is SNEGSKA (reference sequence). CDR3 protein: CSASGGGGEQYF. DNA of the CDR3: TGCAGTGCTTCGGGGGGGGGGGGAGAGCAGTACTTC.

The chain links TRBV27 to TRBJ2-1; TRBD2 aligns across 15 bases. Germline CDR1 and CDR2: MNHEY and SMNVEV (reference sequence). V lost 5 bases to trimming and J lost 1 base; unmatched junction nucleotides: 6. CDR3 length: 18 amino acids. The DNA of the CDR3 is TGTGCCAGCAGTCCGGGACTAGCGGGAGGCCTGTCCTACAATGAGCAGTTCTTC. This encodes CASSPGLAGGLSYNEQFF.

The table lists this clonotype with many counts. This rearrangement joins TRBV29-1 to TRBJ2-5, with 9 positions matching TRBD1. The CDR3 consists of 15 residues. Germline trimming cut 7 bases from V and 7 bases from J; bases unmatched to any gene: 16. Germline values: CDR1 SQVTM, CDR2 ANQGSEA. The CDR3 DNA is TGCAGCGCAATAGAGGGGACAGGGAGAGTGGGGACCCAGTACTTC. Protein product: CSAIEGTGRVGTQYF.

This clonotype was recorded at least ten times. The chain carries TRBV5-1 and TRBJ2-1, with TRBD2 matching 12 bases. Germline V gene sequence: CDR1 SGHRS, CDR2 YFSETQ. The CDR3 runs to 15 residues. J gave up 5 bases and V 2 bases, and 2 bases lay outside the gene matches. The CDR3 spells CASSLRTSGDNEQFF. CDR3 nucleotides: TGCGCCAGCAGCTTACGGACTAGCGGGGACAATGAGCAGTTCTTC.

There are many counts of this clonotype. The V gene is TRBV20-1, the J gene TRBJ2-7; no clear D gene. The CDR3 runs 13 residues. Trimming cost V 3 bases and J 3 bases, with 12 bases left between them. Germline V lookup: CDR1 DFQATT, CDR2 SNEGSKA (reference sequence). CDR3 protein: CSASSRSDYEQYF. As DNA, the CDR3 is TGCAGTGCTAGTTCGCGGAGCGACTACGAGCAGTACTTC.

This clonotype was detected many times. The chain joins TRBV19 to TRBJ2-7; 9 bases agree with TRBD2. CDR1 is LNHDA and CDR2 is SQIVND in the germline V gene (reference sequence). V shed 9 bases, J shed 3 bases, and the junction held 6 bases outside the gene matches. The CDR3 spans 13 residues. The CDR3 DNA reads TGTGCCAGCAGTGATAGCGGGAGCTACGAGCAGTACTTC. It yields the protein CASSDSGSYEQYF.

The chain combines TRBV11-2 with TRBJ2-1, with 7 bases matching TRBD1. Per germline, CDR1 SGHAT and CDR2 FQNNGV. CDR3 length equals 16 residues. Unmatched junction bases numbered 10, after V lost 5 bases and J lost 3 bases. The chain's CDR3 is CASSPGQAYLYNEQFF. CDR3 DNA sequence: TGTGCCAGCAGCCCCGGACAGGCGTACCTCTACAATGAGCAGTTCTTC.

This clonotype was seen only a few times. This chain joins TRBV7-3 and TRBJ2-1; 10 nucleotides align to TRBD1. V shed 5 bases, J shed 4 bases, and the junction held 11 bases outside the gene matches. In germline, CDR1 is SGHTA, CDR2 FQGTGA. This CDR3 comprises 17 residues. For the CDR3, the DNA is TGTGCCAGCAGCCCGCACCGCCGGGACAGGGGTTACAATGAGCAGTTCTTC. It yields the protein CASSPHRRDRGYNEQFF.

The chain uses TRBV6-5 and TRBJ2-4, with 10 bases aligning to TRBD2. CDR3 length: 16 residues. CDR1 MNHEY and CDR2 SVGAGI come from the germline V gene. V shed 2 bases, J shed 8 bases, and the junction held 9 bases outside the gene matches. In DNA form, the CDR3 reads TGTGCCAGCAGTTACGGGGGGACTAGCGATTCTTACATTCAGTACTTC. Translated: CASSYGGTSDSYIQYF.

This sequence joins TRBV5-6 and TRBJ2-2; D remains ambiguous. The ends were cut back, 5 bases at V and 2 bases at J, with 13 bases in the middle. CDR1 is SGHDT, CDR2 YYEEEE, per germline. This CDR3 has 15 amino acids. The CDR3 region has the DNA TGTGCCAGCAGGGTCAAAGGAGTCAACACCGGGGAGCTGTTTTTT. Translation: CASRVKGVNTGELFF.

This clonotype was observed a handful of times. The CDR3 coding sequence is TGTGCCAGCAGCCAAGTGGCGGGGGGCCCAGATACGCAGTATTTT. It translates to CASSQVAGGPDTQYF. The chain recombines TRBV4-2 with TRBJ2-3; 8 nucleotides match TRBD2. Germline V CDR1 and CDR2: LGHNA, YNFKEQ. The CDR3 has 15 amino acids. J was trimmed by 4 bases and V by 1 base; bases with no gene match: 4.

This clonotype was recorded many times. The chain is built from TRBV6-1 and TRBJ1-4; the D is unclear. V was pared by 4 bases and J by 0 bases, with 9 bases between. Germline CDR1 reads MNHNS; CDR2 reads SASEGT. The CDR3 has 15 residues. CDR3 sequence reads: CASSGTGATNEKLFF. DNA of the CDR3: TGTGCCAGCAGTGGTACGGGAGCAACTAATGAAAAACTGTTTTTT.

There are a few counts of this clonotype. A single base separates this from a much larger clone, so it may be a read error. V is TRBV27 and J is TRBJ2-1, with 11 bases identical to TRBD2. This CDR3 is built from 19 residues. CDR1 is MNHEY, CDR2 SMNVEV, per germline (reference sequence). In nucleotides, the CDR3 is TGTGCCAGCAGTTCCACCGGGACTAGCGGTCTTAGCTCCTACAGTGAGCAGTTCTTC. Translating it yields CASSSTGTSGLSSYSEQFF.

This clonotype was counted a few times. The chain links TRBV19 to TRBJ1-5; D uncertain. The CDR3 is 12 amino acids. Deletions cut 3 bases from V and 3 bases from J, with 3 bases between. Germline values: CDR1 LNHDA, CDR2 SQIVND (reference sequence). The CDR3 here is CASSMTNQPQHF. For the CDR3, the DNA is TGTGCCAGTAGTATGACCAATCAGCCCCAGCATTTT.

Many counts were recorded for this clonotype. The chain couples TRBV11-2 to TRBJ2-7; 8 nucleotides align to TRBD2. V was clipped by 3 bases and J by 2 bases; unmatched bases: 3. The germline V gene has CDR1 SGHAT and CDR2 FQNNGV. There are 14 residues in the CDR3. This chain's CDR3 is CASSFSGRAYEQYF. The DNA for the CDR3 is TGTGCCAGCAGCTTCTCCGGGAGGGCCTACGAGCAGTACTTC.

In this sample, this clonotype turned up many times. V is TRBV2 and J is TRBJ1-1, with a possible D match to TRBD1 (5 bases). V was clipped by 0 bases and J by 0 bases, with 11 bases between them. Per germline, CDR1 SNHLY and CDR2 FYNNEI. CDR3 length: 16 amino acids. CDR3 DNA sequence: TGTGCCAGCAGTGAAGCCGTAGACAGATTGAACACTGAAGCTTTCTTT. This encodes CASSEAVDRLNTEAFF.

This clonotype was counted a few times. The chain has TRBV3-1 and TRBJ2-3, with 10 bases that match TRBD2. Looked up from germline, CDR1 is LGHDT and CDR2 is YNNKEL (reference sequence). CDR3 length equals 16 residues. Trimming removed 0 bases from V and 4 bases from J; junction bases left unmatched: 4. CDR3 residues: CASSQEAGGRADTQYF. The CDR3 coding sequence is TGTGCCAGCAGCCAAGAAGCGGGGGGGCGCGCAGATACGCAGTATTTT.